A selection of T cell receptor beta chains follows, all from one sample in a study of blood T cells in healthy people across ages. TCRdb used MiXCR to reprocess the 5' RACE reads, holding one entry per CDR3 protein. Of about 730,000 distinct CDR3 sequences listed, approximately 39% are singletons. What was sequenced was blood. These receptors came from a woman in her sixties in good health. Each CDR3 is given with its conserved first and last residue. Fields, in order: V gene, J gene, D gene, clone size, CDR3 DNA, CDR3 protein. D genes are given only for firm matches. Clone size is shown for a subset of rows, as once, few, many or a class of expanded clone.

V gene: TRBV12-3/TRBV12-4; J gene: TRBJ1-4; D gene: .; clone size: few; CDR3 DNA: TGTGCCAGCAGCCCTCCCGCTCTTAATGAGAAACTGTTTTTT; CDR3 protein: CASSPPALNEKLFF
V gene: TRBV6-5; J gene: TRBJ2-3; D gene: TRBD2; clone size: few; CDR3 DNA: TGTGCCAGCAGTTACCTAGGACTAGCGGGGGGGCCAGATACGCAGTATTTT; CDR3 protein: CASSYLGLAGGPDTQYF
V gene: TRBV12-3/TRBV12-4; J gene: TRBJ2-3; D gene: TRBD2; clone size: .; CDR3 DNA: TGTGCCAGCAGTTCCTTTAGCGGGACCACAGATACGCAGTATTTT; CDR3 protein: CASSSFSGTTDTQYF
V gene: TRBV12-3/TRBV12-4; J gene: TRBJ2-3; D gene: .; clone size: .; CDR3 DNA: TGTGCCTGCAGTGGAGCTGACAATACGCAGTATTTT; CDR3 protein: CACSGADNTQYF
V gene: TRBV7-2; J gene: TRBJ2-5; D gene: .; clone size: many; CDR3 DNA: TGTGCCAGCAGCCCCCCCGACTTGTCAGAGACCCAGTACTTC; CDR3 protein: CASSPPDLSETQYF
V gene: TRBV7-2; J gene: TRBJ2-1; D gene: .; clone size: .; CDR3 DNA: TGTGCCAGCAGCTTATACCAGGGGAATGGACTAGACAGGTTCTTC; CDR3 protein: CASSLYQGNGLDRFF
V gene: TRBV2; J gene: TRBJ1-5; D gene: TRBD1; clone size: .; CDR3 DNA: TGTGCCAGCCGGGACAGGGAATCTAGCAATCAGCCCCAGCATTTT; CDR3 protein: CASRDRESSNQPQHF
V gene: TRBV7-9; J gene: TRBJ2-1; D gene: .; clone size: .; CDR3 DNA: TGTGCCAGCAGCAAAGAACCGTTTAGAGAGCAGTTCTTC; CDR3 protein: CASSKEPFREQFF
V gene: TRBV4-2; J gene: TRBJ2-7; D gene: .; clone size: .; CDR3 DNA: TGTGCCAGCAGCCAAGATATGCAACTCGAGCAGTACTTC; CDR3 protein: CASSQDMQLEQYF
V gene: TRBV20-1; J gene: TRBJ2-5; D gene: .; clone size: .; CDR3 DNA: TGCAGTGCTGAAGCACCGGGACTGGGGGCGGAGACCCAGTACTTC; CDR3 protein: CSAEAPGLGAETQYF
V gene: TRBV2; J gene: TRBJ2-3; D gene: TRBD1; clone size: many; CDR3 DNA: TGTGCCAGCAGTGAAGCGGGACAGGCAAGGGATACGCAGTATTTT; CDR3 protein: CASSEAGQARDTQYF
V gene: TRBV3-1; J gene: TRBJ2-3; D gene: .; clone size: .; CDR3 DNA: TGTGCCAGCAGCCAGCTTCGAGTCGTCACAGATACGCAGTATTTT; CDR3 protein: CASSQLRVVTDTQYF
V gene: TRBV28; J gene: TRBJ1-2; D gene: TRBD1; clone size: few; CDR3 DNA: TGTGCCAGCAGGGGGACCGGGACAGGGAATGGCTACACCTTC; CDR3 protein: CASRGTGTGNGYTF
V gene: TRBV7-2; J gene: TRBJ2-6; D gene: .; clone size: few; CDR3 DNA: TGTGCCAGCAGCTTAGGGCTTGTACAGCCCGGGTCTGGGGCCAACGTCCTGACTTTC; CDR3 protein: CASSLGLVQPGSGANVLTF
V gene: TRBV11-2; J gene: TRBJ1-6; D gene: TRBD1; clone size: .; CDR3 DNA: TGTGCCAGCGGAGGACAGGGGGATTCACCCCTCCACTTT; CDR3 protein: CASGGQGDSPLHF
V gene: TRBV7-2; J gene: TRBJ2-7; D gene: .; clone size: .; CDR3 DNA: TGTGCCAGCAGCTTAGTAGGTAGCCGAATAAACTACGAGCAGTACTTC; CDR3 protein: CASSLVGSRINYEQYF
V gene: TRBV6-5; J gene: TRBJ2-7; D gene: .; clone size: .; CDR3 DNA: TGTGCCAGCAAGTTGAGCCGGGACACCTCCTACGAGCAGTACTTC; CDR3 protein: CASKLSRDTSYEQYF
V gene: TRBV5-1; J gene: TRBJ2-7; D gene: TRBD1; clone size: few; CDR3 DNA: TGCGCCAGCAGCTTGGGGGGACAGCGATTTTCCTACGAGCAGTACTTC; CDR3 protein: CASSLGGQRFSYEQYF
V gene: TRBV27; J gene: TRBJ2-7; D gene: .; clone size: few; CDR3 DNA: TGTGCCAGCACCTCAGCGGGCCGCTACGAGCAGTACTTC; CDR3 protein: CASTSAGRYEQYF
V gene: TRBV4-1; J gene: TRBJ2-5; D gene: TRBD2; clone size: few; CDR3 DNA: TGCGCCAGCAGCCAAGGTTGGACTAGCGAGGGAGAGACCCAGTACTTC; CDR3 protein: CASSQGWTSEGETQYF
V gene: TRBV20-1; J gene: TRBJ2-3; D gene: .; clone size: .; CDR3 DNA: TGCAGTGCTAGTTGGCTAGCGAGAGAACGAGATACGCAGTATTTT; CDR3 protein: CSASWLARERDTQYF
V gene: TRBV20-1; J gene: TRBJ2-3; D gene: .; clone size: .; CDR3 DNA: TGCAGTGCTAGAGATTCAATTCGGGGGACAGATACGCAGTATTTT; CDR3 protein: CSARDSIRGTDTQYF
V gene: TRBV29-1; J gene: TRBJ1-4; D gene: .; clone size: few; CDR3 DNA: TGCAGCGTTGGACAGGACGATGAAAAACTGTTTTTT; CDR3 protein: CSVGQDDEKLFF
V gene: TRBV14; J gene: TRBJ2-5; D gene: .; clone size: .; CDR3 DNA: TGTGCCAGCAGCCAAGACTGGTTGGGCAGCCGGCACGGTCAAGAGACCCAGTACTTC; CDR3 protein: CASSQDWLGSRHGQETQYF
V gene: TRBV11-3; J gene: TRBJ2-3; D gene: .; clone size: few; CDR3 DNA: TGTGCCAGCAGCTTAGGGTACTCCGGGCCAGATACGCAGTATTTT; CDR3 protein: CASSLGYSGPDTQYF
V gene: TRBV3-1; J gene: TRBJ2-1; D gene: .; clone size: few; CDR3 DNA: TGTGCCAGCAGCCCTTTATTTAGTGAGCAGTTCTTC; CDR3 protein: CASSPLFSEQFF
V gene: TRBV24-1; J gene: TRBJ2-3; D gene: .; clone size: .; CDR3 DNA: TGTGCCACCAATGCAGGGGATACTAGCACAGATACGCAGTATTTT; CDR3 protein: CATNAGDTSTDTQYF
V gene: TRBV4-2; J gene: TRBJ2-7; D gene: TRBD2; clone size: many; CDR3 DNA: TGTGCCAGCAGCCAAGAACTAGCGGGAGGGTCCTCCTACGAGCAGTACTTC; CDR3 protein: CASSQELAGGSSYEQYF
V gene: TRBV27; J gene: TRBJ1-2; D gene: .; clone size: .; CDR3 DNA: TGTGCCAGCAGTTTACGGGACCCCAGCGGTGGCTACACCTTC; CDR3 protein: CASSLRDPSGGYTF
V gene: TRBV10-3; J gene: TRBJ1-5; D gene: .; clone size: .; CDR3 DNA: TGTGCCATCAGTGTTGGCTCGGCTAATCAGCCCCAGCATTTT; CDR3 protein: CAISVGSANQPQHF
V gene: TRBV5-1; J gene: TRBJ2-3; D gene: TRBD2; clone size: .; CDR3 DNA: TGCGCCAGCAGCTTGGGGCGGGGGGTAGATACGCAGTATTTT; CDR3 protein: CASSLGRGVDTQYF
V gene: TRBV21-1; J gene: TRBJ2-7; D gene: .; clone size: .; CDR3 DNA: TGTGCCAGCAGCAAAGGAGGACCTACCTCCTACGAGCAGTACTTC; CDR3 protein: CASSKGGPTSYEQYF
V gene: TRBV6-5; J gene: TRBJ2-7; D gene: .; clone size: .; CDR3 DNA: TGTGCCAGCAGTCTCCGAGGGGGGGCAACCTACGAGCAGTACTTC; CDR3 protein: CASSLRGGATYEQYF
V gene: TRBV5-5; J gene: TRBJ2-1; D gene: .; clone size: many; CDR3 DNA: TGTGCCAGCAGCTCAGGACTCCTCACCCCCGAGCAGTTCTTC; CDR3 protein: CASSSGLLTPEQFF
V gene: TRBV29-1; J gene: TRBJ2-3; D gene: .; clone size: few; CDR3 DNA: TGCACCTCAACTAGAGACACAGATACGCAGTATTTT; CDR3 protein: CTSTRDTDTQYF
V gene: TRBV6-2/TRBV6-3; J gene: TRBJ1-2; D gene: .; clone size: many; CDR3 DNA: TGTGCCAGCAGTTACTCGATTGGTGGCTACACCTTC; CDR3 protein: CASSYSIGGYTF
V gene: TRBV4-3; J gene: TRBJ2-7; D gene: .; clone size: .; CDR3 DNA: TGCGCCAGCAGCCAAGGCCACAGGACAGCAGAGCAGTACTTC; CDR3 protein: CASSQGHRTAEQYF
V gene: TRBV6-6; J gene: TRBJ2-5; D gene: TRBD1; clone size: few; CDR3 DNA: TGTGCCAGCAGTTACTTGGGACAGGGGGAGACCCAGTACTTC; CDR3 protein: CASSYLGQGETQYF
V gene: TRBV9; J gene: TRBJ1-4; D gene: .; clone size: .; CDR3 DNA: TGTGCCAGCAGCGGCGACGGGGAGCCTGGGGAAAAACTGTTTTTT; CDR3 protein: CASSGDGEPGEKLFF
V gene: TRBV11-2; J gene: TRBJ2-7; D gene: .; clone size: .; CDR3 DNA: TGTGCCAGCAGCTTAGCAGGGGGAGGATACGAGCAGTACTTC; CDR3 protein: CASSLAGGGYEQYF
V gene: TRBV6-6; J gene: TRBJ1-3; D gene: .; clone size: .; CDR3 DNA: TGTGCCAGCAGTTCCGGGAGCTCTGGAAACACCATATATTTT; CDR3 protein: CASSSGSSGNTIYF
V gene: TRBV10-3; J gene: TRBJ1-5; D gene: TRBD1; clone size: few; CDR3 DNA: TGTGCCAGCCACGGGACAGGGGGCGCGGAGCAGCCCCAGCATTTT; CDR3 protein: CASHGTGGAEQPQHF
V gene: TRBV2; J gene: TRBJ2-7; D gene: .; clone size: few; CDR3 DNA: TGTGCCAGCAGGGGGATAGGGCGCTACGAGCAGTACTTC; CDR3 protein: CASRGIGRYEQYF
V gene: TRBV29-1; J gene: TRBJ1-1; D gene: .; clone size: few; CDR3 DNA: TGCAGCGGACGGATGAACACTGAAGCTTTCTTT; CDR3 protein: CSGRMNTEAFF
V gene: TRBV2; J gene: TRBJ2-3; D gene: .; clone size: few; CDR3 DNA: TGTGCCAGCAGTGGCACAGGGATCACAGATACGCAGTATTTT; CDR3 protein: CASSGTGITDTQYF
V gene: TRBV5-1; J gene: TRBJ1-2; D gene: .; clone size: .; CDR3 DNA: TGCGCCAGCAGTACTGGACAGACCTATGGCTACACCTTC; CDR3 protein: CASSTGQTYGYTF
V gene: TRBV5-5; J gene: TRBJ2-3; D gene: TRBD1; clone size: once; CDR3 DNA: TGTGCCAGCAGCTTCCTCGGACAGGATGCAGATACGCAGTATTTT; CDR3 protein: CASSFLGQDADTQYF
V gene: TRBV6-5; J gene: TRBJ2-5; D gene: .; clone size: few; CDR3 DNA: TGTGCCAGCAGTTACTTAGTGGCAGGGAAAGAGACCCAGTACTTC; CDR3 protein: CASSYLVAGKETQYF
V gene: TRBV7-8; J gene: TRBJ1-2; D gene: .; clone size: .; CDR3 DNA: TGTGCCAGCACCATCGGGAACTATGGCTACACCTTC; CDR3 protein: CASTIGNYGYTF
V gene: TRBV29-1; J gene: TRBJ1-1; D gene: TRBD1; clone size: once; CDR3 DNA: TGCAGCGTTATCAACAGGGGAGTTGCTTTCTTT; CDR3 protein: CSVINRGVAFF
V gene: TRBV4-1; J gene: TRBJ2-1; D gene: TRBD2; clone size: .; CDR3 DNA: TGCGCCAGCAGCCCAAGGACTAGCGGACCTGGCAATGAGCAGTTCTTC; CDR3 protein: CASSPRTSGPGNEQFF
V gene: TRBV25-1; J gene: TRBJ1-1; D gene: .; clone size: few; CDR3 DNA: TGTGCCAGCAGGGCCTGGACGGGCAGAGGGACTGAAGCTTTCTTT; CDR3 protein: CASRAWTGRGTEAFF
V gene: TRBV27; J gene: TRBJ2-7; D gene: .; clone size: .; CDR3 DNA: TGTGCCAGCAGTTTAATGGCAGAGCTCTCCTACGAGCAGTACTTC; CDR3 protein: CASSLMAELSYEQYF
V gene: TRBV28; J gene: TRBJ2-5; D gene: .; clone size: .; CDR3 DNA: TGTGCCAGCAGTTTTCTTCCCGGGCAGGGGAAAGAGACCCAGTACTTC; CDR3 protein: CASSFLPGQGKETQYF